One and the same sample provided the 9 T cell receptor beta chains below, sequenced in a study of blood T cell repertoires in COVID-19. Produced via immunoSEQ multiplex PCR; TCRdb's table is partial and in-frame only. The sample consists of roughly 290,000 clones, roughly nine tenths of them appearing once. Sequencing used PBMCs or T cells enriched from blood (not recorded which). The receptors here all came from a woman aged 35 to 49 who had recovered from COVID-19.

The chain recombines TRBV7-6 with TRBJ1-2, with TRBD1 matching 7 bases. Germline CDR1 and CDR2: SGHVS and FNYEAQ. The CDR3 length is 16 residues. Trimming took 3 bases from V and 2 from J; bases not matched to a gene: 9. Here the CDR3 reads CASSFPLTGRNYGYTF. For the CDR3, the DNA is TGTGCCAGCAGCTTCCCCCTGACAGGGCGCAACTATGGCTACACCTTC.

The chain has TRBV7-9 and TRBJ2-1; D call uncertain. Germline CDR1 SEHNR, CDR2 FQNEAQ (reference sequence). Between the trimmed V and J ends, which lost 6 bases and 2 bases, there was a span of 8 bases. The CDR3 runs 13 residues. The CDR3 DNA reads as TGTGCCAGCAGTGAGCGCCCCTACAATGAGCAGTTCTTC. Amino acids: CASSERPYNEQFF.

The CDR3 protein is CATSDKGYTDTQYF. DNA for the CDR3: TGTGCCACCAGTGATAAGGGGTACACAGATACGCAGTATTTT. The genes are TRBV24-1 and TRBJ2-3; tentative D call: TRBD1 (5 bases). The CDR3 consists of 14 residues. V was cut by 3 bases and J by 2 bases, with 8 bases left in between. CDR1 is KGHDR and CDR2 is SFDVKD in the germline V gene.

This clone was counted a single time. The CDR3 sequence: CASSFQTPTDTQYF. Here the CDR3 DNA reads TGTGCCAGCAGCTTCCAGACTCCTACAGATACGCAGTATTTT. This chain links TRBV5-8 with TRBJ2-3; D is uncertain. V was pared by 2 bases and J by 3 bases, with 10 bases between. The CDR3 covers 14 residues. The V gene's germline CDR1 is SGHTS and CDR2 YDEGEE.

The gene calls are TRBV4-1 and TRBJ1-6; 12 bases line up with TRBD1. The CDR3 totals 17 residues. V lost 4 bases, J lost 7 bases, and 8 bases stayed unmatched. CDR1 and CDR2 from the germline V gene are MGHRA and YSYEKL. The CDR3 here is CASSPPGTGGGNSPLHF. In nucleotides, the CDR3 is TGCGCCAGCAGCCCTCCCGGGACAGGGGGCGGGAATTCACCCCTCCACTTT.

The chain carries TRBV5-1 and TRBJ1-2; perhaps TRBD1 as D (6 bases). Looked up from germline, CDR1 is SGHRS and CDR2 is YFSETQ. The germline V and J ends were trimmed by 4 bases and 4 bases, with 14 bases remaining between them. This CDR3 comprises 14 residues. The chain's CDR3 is CASSIPDRGYGYTF. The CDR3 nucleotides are TGCGCCAGCAGCATCCCGGACAGAGGCTATGGCTACACCTTC.

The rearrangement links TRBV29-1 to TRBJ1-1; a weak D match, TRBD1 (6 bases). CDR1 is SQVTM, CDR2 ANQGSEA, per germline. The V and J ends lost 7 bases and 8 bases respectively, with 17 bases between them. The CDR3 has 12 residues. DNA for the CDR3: TGCAGCGGTGGAACAGGGCCTGAGGAAGCTTTCTTT. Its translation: CSGGTGPEEAFF.

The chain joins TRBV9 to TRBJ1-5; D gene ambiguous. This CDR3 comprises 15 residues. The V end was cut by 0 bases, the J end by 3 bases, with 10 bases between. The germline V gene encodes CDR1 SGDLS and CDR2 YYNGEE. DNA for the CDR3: TGTGCCAGCAGCGTAGAAGGCGGATTCAATCAGCCCCAGCATTTT. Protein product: CASSVEGGFNQPQHF.

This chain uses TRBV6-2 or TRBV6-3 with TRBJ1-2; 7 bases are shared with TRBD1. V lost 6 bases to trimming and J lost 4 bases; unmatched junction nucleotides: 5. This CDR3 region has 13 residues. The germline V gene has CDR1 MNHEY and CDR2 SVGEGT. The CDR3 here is CASSLGQLYGYTF. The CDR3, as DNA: TGTGCCAGCAGCCTGGGACAGCTCTATGGCTACACCTTC.